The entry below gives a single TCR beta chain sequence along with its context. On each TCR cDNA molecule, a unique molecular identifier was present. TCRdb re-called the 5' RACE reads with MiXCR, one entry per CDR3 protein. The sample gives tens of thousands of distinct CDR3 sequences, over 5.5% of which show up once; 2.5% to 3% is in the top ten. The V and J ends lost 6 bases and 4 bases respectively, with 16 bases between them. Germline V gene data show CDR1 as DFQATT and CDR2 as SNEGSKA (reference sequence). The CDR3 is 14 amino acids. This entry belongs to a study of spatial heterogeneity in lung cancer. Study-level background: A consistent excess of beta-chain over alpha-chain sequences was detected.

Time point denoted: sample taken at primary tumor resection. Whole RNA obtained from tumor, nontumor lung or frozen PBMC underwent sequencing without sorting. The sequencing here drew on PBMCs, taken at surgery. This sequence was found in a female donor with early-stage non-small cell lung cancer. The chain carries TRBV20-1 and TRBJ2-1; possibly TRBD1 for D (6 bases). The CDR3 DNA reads TGCAGTGCCCCTAGGGGGTTGGTTTACAATGAGCAGTTCTTC. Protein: CSAPRGLVYNEQFF.